This T cell receptor beta chain is from a study of control samples from healthy donors and cancer patients. This clone was seen a few times. The repertoire was sequenced with immunoSEQ multiplex PCR; TCRdb's copy has only in-frame clones and lacks some. Counted here are 65,000 to 95,000 clones, about 91% occurring once; the ten biggest clones make up roughly 6.9%. The CDR3 is 12 amino acids. Germline loops: CDR1 SNHLY, CDR2 FYNNEI. The ends were cut back, 4 bases at V and 7 bases at J, with 9 bases in the middle. The rearrangement joins TRBV2 to TRBJ2-3, with D unresolved. This receptor was obtained from a man aged 45-65 years in good health. Sequencing input: blood. In nucleotides, the CDR3 is TGTGCCAGCAGTGCCACTACCAATACGCAGTATTTT. Residues: CASSATTNTQYF.